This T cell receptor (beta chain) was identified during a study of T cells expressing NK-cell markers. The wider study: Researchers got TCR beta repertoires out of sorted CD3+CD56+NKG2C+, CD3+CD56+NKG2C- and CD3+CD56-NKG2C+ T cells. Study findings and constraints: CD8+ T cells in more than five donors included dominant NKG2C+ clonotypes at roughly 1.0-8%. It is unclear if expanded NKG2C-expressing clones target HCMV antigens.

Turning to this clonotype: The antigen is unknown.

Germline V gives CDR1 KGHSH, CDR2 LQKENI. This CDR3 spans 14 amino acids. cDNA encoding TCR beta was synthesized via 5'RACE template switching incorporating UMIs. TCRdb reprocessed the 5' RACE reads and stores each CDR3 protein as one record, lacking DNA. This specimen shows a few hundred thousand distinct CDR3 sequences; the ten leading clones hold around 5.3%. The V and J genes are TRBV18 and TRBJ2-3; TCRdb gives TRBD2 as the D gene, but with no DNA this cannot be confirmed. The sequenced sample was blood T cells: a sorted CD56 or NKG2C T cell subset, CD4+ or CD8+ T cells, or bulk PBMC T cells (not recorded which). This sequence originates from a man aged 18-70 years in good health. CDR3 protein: CASSPQRAADTQYF.